This TCR beta chain was sequenced for a study of regulatory T cells in long-lasting Graves disease. This clonotype was found many times. Antigen: not known. Findings and caveats of the study: Those with persistent Graves' had less TCR diversity than newly diagnosed patients.

Time point given: newly diagnosed GD, antithyroid drugs for less than 3 months. The TCR library was made from RNA that had been extracted from PBMCs in TRIzol. Building the TCR beta libraries relied on iRepertoire HTBI primers, and CDR3 regions underwent Arm-PCR. TCRdb analysed the multiplex PCR reads with MiXCR anew, one entry per CDR3 protein. Seen here are around 450,000 distinct CDR3 sequences, approximately 16% observed once, and the top ten hold 7.8%. This CDR3 is built from 16 residues. Germline CDR1 LNHDA, CDR2 SQIVND (reference sequence). J was trimmed by 6 bases and V by 2 bases; bases with no gene match: 8. This sample was also put to use in a study of T cells in Graves' hyperthyroidism and ophthalmopathy. Turning to that study: When the TCR CDR3 underwent first-round RT-PCR, the HTBI primer set was used. Blood also held most thyroid clonotypes expanded beyond 0.001.

The input for sequencing was peripheral blood mononuclear cells (PBMCs), taken at new diagnosis, from a patient treated with antithyroid drugs. The chain combines TRBV19 with TRBJ2-1; TRBD2 aligns across 9 bases. The clonotype was recovered from a woman aged 35 to 49 with Graves disease. The CDR3 spells CASSISSSGSVNEQFF. Here the CDR3 DNA reads TGTGCCAGTAGTATATCGAGTAGCGGGAGTGTCAATGAGCAGTTCTTC.